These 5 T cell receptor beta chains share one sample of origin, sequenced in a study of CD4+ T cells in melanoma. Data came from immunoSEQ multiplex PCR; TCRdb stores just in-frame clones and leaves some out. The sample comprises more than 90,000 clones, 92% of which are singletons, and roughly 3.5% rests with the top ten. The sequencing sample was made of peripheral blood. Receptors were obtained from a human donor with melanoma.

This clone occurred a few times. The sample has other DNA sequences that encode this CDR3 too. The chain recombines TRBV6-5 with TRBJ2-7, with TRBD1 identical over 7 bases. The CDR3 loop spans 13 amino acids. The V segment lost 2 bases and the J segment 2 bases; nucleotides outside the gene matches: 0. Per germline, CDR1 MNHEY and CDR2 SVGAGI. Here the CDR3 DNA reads TGTGCCAGCAGTTACGACAGGGCCTACGAGCAGTACTTC. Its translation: CASSYDRAYEQYF.

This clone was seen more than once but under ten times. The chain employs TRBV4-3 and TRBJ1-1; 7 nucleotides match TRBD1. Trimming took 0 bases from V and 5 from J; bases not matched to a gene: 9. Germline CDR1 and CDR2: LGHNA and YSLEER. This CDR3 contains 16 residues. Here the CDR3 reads CASSQDRTGEVTEAFF. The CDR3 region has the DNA TGCGCCAGCAGCCAAGATCGGACAGGAGAAGTAACTGAAGCTTTCTTT.

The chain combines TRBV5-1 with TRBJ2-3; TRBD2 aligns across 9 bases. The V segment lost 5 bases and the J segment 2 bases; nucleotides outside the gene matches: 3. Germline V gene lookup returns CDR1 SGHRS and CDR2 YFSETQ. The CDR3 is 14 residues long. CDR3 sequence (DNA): TGCGCCAGCAGAGTAGCGGGAGTCACAGATACGCAGTATTTT. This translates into CASRVAGVTDTQYF.

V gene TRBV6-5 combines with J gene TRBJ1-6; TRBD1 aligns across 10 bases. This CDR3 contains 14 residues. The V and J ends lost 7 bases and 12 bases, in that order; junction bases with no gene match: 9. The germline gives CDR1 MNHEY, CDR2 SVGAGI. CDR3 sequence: CASKPGTGVVPLHF. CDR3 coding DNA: TGTGCCAGCAAACCCGGGACAGGGGTGGTACCCCTCCACTTT.

This CDR3 is CASSFTSVSSYNEQFF. Here the CDR3 DNA reads TGTGCCAGTAGTTTTACTAGTGTGAGCTCCTACAATGAGCAGTTCTTC. The chain employs TRBV19 and TRBJ2-1, with a tentative D call TRBD2 (5 bases). CDR3 length: 16 residues. Germline CDR1 LNHDA, CDR2 SQIVND (reference sequence). The V end was cut by 5 bases, the J end by 0 bases, with 14 bases between.